The source of this TCR beta chain is a study of blood T cell repertoires in COVID-19. The table came from immunoSEQ multiplex PCR; TCRdb's copy has only in-frame clones and leaves some out. The sample has 55,000 to 75,000 clones, roughly 77% seen once. Germline loops: CDR1 SEHNR, CDR2 FQNEAQ (reference sequence). The CDR3 is 17 residues long. The J segment lost 0 bases and the V segment lost 8 bases, leaving 9 bases of the junction unmatched. This sequence joins TRBV7-9 and TRBJ1-3; 11 bases align to TRBD1. The sample consisted of peripheral blood. This sequence was found in a human donor in a cohort sampled during active COVID-19. The CDR3 DNA is TGTGCCAGCTCCGGACAGGGGGCCGCCAGCTCTGGAAACACCATATATTTT. This gives the protein CASSGQGAASSGNTIYF.